The 15 T cell receptor beta chains below were found in one sample sequenced in a study of T-cell reconstitution after alpha-beta-depleted transplantation in children. Researchers prepared the TCRbeta library using unique molecular identifiers, the study reports. TCRdb reprocessed the PCR reads via MiXCR and lists one record per CDR3 protein. The repertoire consists of some 50,000 distinct CDR3 sequences, with about 9% occurring once and the leading ten covering 25% to 30%. This sample comprised PBMCs, mostly from graft donor cells, obtained 60 days after TCRalphabeta/CD19-depleted stem cell transplant. These receptor sequences come from a male patient under 10 years old who had a stem cell transplant for chronic granulomatous disease, so the T cells may come from the graft donor.

CDR3 loop: CASRTGLSTEAFF. CDR3 sequence (DNA): TGCGCCAGCAGAACAGGGTTAAGCACTGAAGCTTTCTTT. V usage is TRBV5-1 and J usage is TRBJ1-1; the D gene is possibly TRBD1 (6 bases). Germline lookup yields CDR1 SGHRS and CDR2 YFSETQ. V shed 5 bases and J shed 4 bases, with 12 bases lying between them. CDR3 length: 13 amino acids.

This clonotype has at least ten counts. CDR3 sequence: CASSALAASDEQFF. As DNA, the CDR3 is TGTGCCAGCAGCGCACTAGCGGCTTCGGATGAGCAGTTCTTC. The chain joins TRBV6-1 to TRBJ2-1, with TRBD2 identical over 8 bases. Germline V lookup: CDR1 MNHNS, CDR2 SASEGT. This CDR3 has 14 amino acids. Trimming took 6 bases from V and 8 from J; bases not matched to a gene: 9.

In its sample, this clonotype was seen many times. The rearrangement links TRBV12-3 or TRBV12-4 to TRBJ2-6, with TRBD1 matching 7 bases. Trimming at V came to 5 bases and at J to 1 base, leaving 11 bases not matched to a gene. The CDR3 has 18 amino acids. CDR3 sequence (DNA): TGTGCCAGCAGTAGACCGGACAGGTTCCCATCTGGGGCCAACGTCCTGACTTTC. Encoded protein: CASSRPDRFPSGANVLTF.

There are many counts of this clonotype. The V and J genes are TRBV2 and TRBJ2-1, with 8 nucleotides matching TRBD1. V was pared by 11 bases and J by 1 base, with 4 bases of the junction left unmatched. CDR3 size: 13 residues. The germline V gene encodes CDR1 SNHLY and CDR2 FYNNEI. The CDR3: CAGGTGSYNEQFF. In nucleotides, the CDR3 is TGTGCCGGCGGGACAGGTTCCTACAATGAGCAGTTCTTC.

The table lists this clonotype with many counts. The chain carries TRBV20-1 and TRBJ2-5; no clear D gene. Germline values: CDR1 DFQATT, CDR2 SNEGSKA (reference sequence). The CDR3 sequence is 15 residues long. Between the trimmed V and J ends, which lost 6 bases and 1 base, there was a span of 18 bases. The CDR3 is CSAGLDGPTQETQYF. CDR3 bases: TGCAGTGCCGGTCTGGACGGCCCCACCCAAGAGACCCAGTACTTC.

This clonotype was seen repeatedly, ten times or more. The CDR3 DNA sequence: TGCGCCAGCAAATCGAGCGGCGGCTACACCTTC. This gives the protein CASKSSGGYTF. This chain links TRBV5-1 with TRBJ1-2; D unresolved. Germline loops: CDR1 SGHRS, CDR2 YFSETQ. The CDR3 totals 11 residues. V was clipped by 6 bases and J by 8 bases, with 11 bases between them.

This clonotype was counted ten times or more. The rearrangement links TRBV4-1 to TRBJ1-2; D is perhaps TRBD1 (5 bases). This CDR3 is 15 amino acids long. Trimming shortened V by 1 base and J by 7 bases, and 16 bases separated the two germline ends. CDR1 is MGHRA and CDR2 is YSYEKL in the germline V gene. The CDR3 coding sequence is TGCGCCAGCAGCCAAGTTAGGGAGGGACTCCGTGGCTACACCTTC. It specifies CASSQVREGLRGYTF.

V and J are TRBV12-3 or TRBV12-4 and TRBJ2-7; D perhaps matches TRBD2 (7 bases). This CDR3 is 17 amino acids long. V lost 0 bases, J lost 9 bases, and 24 bases lay in between. The CDR3 spells CASSLALGGQSLRGQYF. DNA for the CDR3: TGTGCCAGCAGTTTAGCGCTGGGGGGGCAGAGCCTACGAGGGCAGTACTTC.

This clonotype was recorded many times. The genes are TRBV24-1 and TRBJ2-1; 9 nucleotides line up with TRBD1. V trimming: 4 bases; J trimming: 3 bases; junction bases outside the gene matches: 9. There are 17 residues in the CDR3. Germline V gene data show CDR1 as KGHDR and CDR2 as SFDVKD. CDR3 DNA sequence: TGTGCCACCAGTGAGCCTGCCGGGACAGGGATCTACAATGAGCAGTTCTTC. Translated, it gives CATSEPAGTGIYNEQFF.

This clonotype rates as medium-sized. The chain uses TRBV27 and TRBJ2-1; TRBD2 agrees at 8 bases. Germline trimming cut 6 bases from V and 3 bases from J; bases unmatched to any gene: 7. From germline, CDR1 is MNHEY and CDR2 SMNVEV (reference sequence). There are 15 residues in the CDR3. The CDR3 coding sequence is TGTGCCAGCAGAAAGACCGGGACTAGCTACAATGAGCAGTTCTTC. This encodes CASRKTGTSYNEQFF.

The gene calls are TRBV29-1 and TRBJ1-4, with 8 bases aligning to TRBD1. J gave up 2 bases and V 7 bases, and 6 bases lay outside the gene matches. The germline CDR1 and CDR2 sequences are SQVTM and ANQGSEA. CDR3 length: 14 amino acids. CDR3 amino acids: CSARGTGTNEKLFF. The CDR3 nucleotides are TGCAGCGCCCGAGGGACAGGTACTAATGAAAAACTGTTTTTT.

This clonotype has only a few counts. This chain connects TRBV9 to TRBJ2-3; the D gene is possibly TRBD1 (5 bases). This CDR3 has 16 residues. The germline V gene encodes CDR1 SGDLS and CDR2 YYNGEE. Trimming took 4 bases from V and 7 from J, leaving 22 bases between them. In DNA, the CDR3 is TGTGCCAGCAGCCCACAGGCGCTCCGGAGATTCAATACGCAGTATTTT. Protein product: CASSPQALRRFNTQYF.

This clonotype was picked up many times. This sequence joins TRBV7-6 and TRBJ1-6; possible D gene TRBD1, 5 bases. The ends were cut back, 8 bases at V and 7 bases at J, with 9 bases in the middle. The CDR3 runs 12 residues. Germline-derived CDR1 and CDR2 are SGHVS and FNYEAQ. The chain's CDR3 is CASAGLNSPLHF. Here the CDR3 DNA reads TGTGCCAGCGCAGGGCTGAATTCACCCCTCCACTTT.

This clonotype was counted ten times or more. The rearrangement uses TRBV5-1 and TRBJ2-1; 16 bases map to TRBD2. V dropped 0 bases and J dropped 1; count of bases not matched to a gene: 4. The CDR3 sequence is 19 residues long. In germline, CDR1 is SGHRS, CDR2 YFSETQ. Here the CDR3 reads CASSLGGLAGGGSYNEQFF. CDR3 nucleotides: TGCGCCAGCAGCTTGGGGGGACTAGCGGGAGGGGGATCCTACAATGAGCAGTTCTTC. Full variable domain (remainder filled in from reference TRBV5-1 and TRBJ2-1): KAGVTQTPRYLIKTRGQQVTLSCSPISGHRSVSWYQQTPGQGLQFLFEYFSETQRNKGNFPGRFSGRQFSNSRSEMNVSTLELGDSALYLCASSLGGLAGGGSYNEQFFGPGTRLTVL.

The table lists this clonotype with many counts. This chain's CDR3 is CASSLGLLFAYEQYF. The CDR3 coding sequence is TGTGCCAGCAGTCTAGGACTGCTCTTCGCCTACGAGCAGTACTTC. The chain employs TRBV27 and TRBJ2-7, with D perhaps matching TRBD2 (5 bases). Looked up from germline, CDR1 is MNHEY and CDR2 is SMNVEV (reference sequence). Trimming cost V 5 bases and J 2 bases, with 16 bases left between them. The length of the CDR3 is 15 residues.